Given below is one T cell receptor (beta chain) in context. It lacks a known antigen. No qualities accompany the bases; no much larger clone lies one base away. The immunoSEQ Assay, a bias-controlled multiplex PCR, was used to amplify TCRbeta CDR3 regions from genomic DNA. As for the original processing: The number of nucleated cells in each sample was estimated by amplification of reference gene primers within the assay. To quantify the absolute abundance of each unique TCRbeta CDR3 rearrangement, sequence reads were collapsed and filtered. Productive Simpson clonality was computed per sample as the square root of Simpson's diversity index over productive rearrangements. TCRdb mirrors the immuneACCESS table, restricted to in-frame sequences. Some clones are absent from its copies; in checked studies, under half trace to an unresolved V gene, and the reason for the others is unknown. V, J and clone size are those of that table, while D and trimming were read from the DNA. The sample table shows some 100,000 clones, and just over 85% are seen once. Of the sample, under 3.5% is held by the ten largest clones.

The entry originates in a study of blood T cell repertoires in COVID-19 (dated by TCRdb to 2018 to 2021). Some background on the complete study: Samples from collaborators originated in the United States, Italy and Spain and spanned both the acute and convalescent phases of COVID-19. The prospective study material was composed of cDNA or gDNA derived from T cells, B-cell-depleted T cells, or PBMCs. The dataset comprised deeply sampled blood TCRbeta repertoires from subjects exposed to, actively infected with, or recovered from COVID-19. The repertoires were released in a freely available public database meant as a resource for research on the immune response to SARS-CoV-2. Samples were obtained from the ongoing ImmuneRACE study (first 160 participants) and from about 1,300 subjects provided by 6 global collaborators. Sample metadata almost always included a de-identified subject ID, COVID-19 status, age in years and sex. HLA class I and class II types, where available, came from metadata supplied by the sample provider rather than from assay-based typing.

In the prospective study, participants were roughly 18 to 95 years old, resided in 20 to 30 geographic areas of the United States, and were enrolled through a virtual design. Cohort assignment in the prospective study relied on participant-reported clinical history from a screening survey and a study questionnaire. Recovered participants in ImmuneRACE Cohort 3 were defined as having two consecutive negative NP/OP PCR tests, clearance from a healthcare professional, or resolution of symptoms. Mobile phlebotomists in the prospective study collected whole blood, serum and a nasopharyngeal or oropharyngeal swab from every participant. Participants in the prospective study had the option to provide additional blood draws and questionnaires over a 2-month period. Blood samples from the prospective study were shipped frozen or at room temperature prior to DNA extraction. V loses 4 bases of germline sequence and J loses 1 base, and the interval between the two ends is 14 bases. CDR1 and CDR2 (MNHEY, SMNVEV) derive from the germline V gene (reference sequence). The CDR3 sequence holds 16 residues, the cysteine and phenylalanine included. The read is trimmed to its CDR3 DNA, 48 bases read in frame from base 1.

The full study reports these points: The quantity of clinical and demographic metadata differed by source and by participant and was supplied without curation.

The specimen sequenced was PBMCs or T cells enriched from blood (not recorded which). This clonotype originated in a woman between 50 and 59 years old who had recovered from COVID-19. The chain is encoded by TRBV27 joined to TRBJ2-4; the D gene is possibly TRBD2, with 5 bases matching. The CDR3 protein: CASSSPGDWAKNIQYF. The DNA sequence is given as TGTGCCAGCAGTTCACCCGGGGATTGGGCCAAAAACATTCAGTACTTC.